This T cell receptor (beta chain) was documented in a study of blood T cell repertoires in COVID-19. Overall study context: Acute and convalescent COVID-19 specimens originated in the United States, Italy and Spain.

V dropped 4 bases and J dropped 4 bases, with 11 bases sitting between them. The CDR3 loop spans 15 amino acids. From germline, CDR1 is SGHDN and CDR2 FVKESK. Generated by immunoSEQ multiplex PCR, the TCRdb table keeps only in-frame clones and is missing some. The profile shows 350,000 to 450,000 clones, approximately 87% of them singletons. Sequenced: peripheral blood. The clonotype was recovered from a woman in her sixties or seventies with COVID-19, enrolled during active disease. The chain couples TRBV14 to TRBJ1-6, with D possibly matching TRBD1 (5 bases). Written as DNA, the CDR3 is TGTGCCAGCAGCCTAACGGGACTGTATAATTCACCCCTCCACTTT. Amino acids: CASSLTGLYNSPLHF.